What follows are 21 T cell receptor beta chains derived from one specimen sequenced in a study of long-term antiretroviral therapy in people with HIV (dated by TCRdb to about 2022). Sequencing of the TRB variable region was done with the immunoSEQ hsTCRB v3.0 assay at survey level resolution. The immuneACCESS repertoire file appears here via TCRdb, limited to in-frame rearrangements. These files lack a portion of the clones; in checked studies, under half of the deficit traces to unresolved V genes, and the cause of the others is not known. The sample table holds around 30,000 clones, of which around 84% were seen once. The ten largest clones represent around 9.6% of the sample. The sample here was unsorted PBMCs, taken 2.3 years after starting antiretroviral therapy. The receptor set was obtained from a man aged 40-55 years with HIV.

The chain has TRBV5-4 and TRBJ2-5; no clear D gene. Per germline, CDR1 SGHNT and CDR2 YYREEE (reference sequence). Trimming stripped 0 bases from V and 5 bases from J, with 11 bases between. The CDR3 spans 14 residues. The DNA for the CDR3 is TGTGCCAGCAGCTTGGGGCCGTACTTGGAGACCCAGTACTTC. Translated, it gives CASSLGPYLETQYF. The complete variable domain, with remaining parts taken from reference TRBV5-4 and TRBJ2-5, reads ETGVTQSPTHLIKTRGQQVTLRCSSQSGHNTVSWYQQALGQGPQFIFQYYREEENGRGNFPPRFSGLQFPNYSSELNVNALELDDSALYLCASSLGPYLETQYFGPGTRLLVL.

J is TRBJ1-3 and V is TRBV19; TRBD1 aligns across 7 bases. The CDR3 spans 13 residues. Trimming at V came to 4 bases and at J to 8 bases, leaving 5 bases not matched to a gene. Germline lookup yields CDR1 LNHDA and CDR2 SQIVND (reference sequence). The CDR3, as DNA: TGTGCCAGTAGTACGTGGACAGGCGACACCATATATTTT. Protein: CASSTWTGDTIYF.

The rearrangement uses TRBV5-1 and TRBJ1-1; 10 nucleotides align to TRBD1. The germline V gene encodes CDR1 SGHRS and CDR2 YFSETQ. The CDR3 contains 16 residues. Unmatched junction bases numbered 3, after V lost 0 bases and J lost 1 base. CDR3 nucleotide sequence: TGCGCCAGCAGCTTGGGACAGGGGGCGCGGAACACTGAAGCTTTCTTT. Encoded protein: CASSLGQGARNTEAFF.

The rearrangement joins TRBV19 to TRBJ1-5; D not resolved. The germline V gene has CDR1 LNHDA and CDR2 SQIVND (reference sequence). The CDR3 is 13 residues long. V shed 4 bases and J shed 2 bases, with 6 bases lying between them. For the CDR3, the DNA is TGTGCCAGTAGTAGCAACGGCAATCAGCCCCAGCATTTT. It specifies CASSSNGNQPQHF.

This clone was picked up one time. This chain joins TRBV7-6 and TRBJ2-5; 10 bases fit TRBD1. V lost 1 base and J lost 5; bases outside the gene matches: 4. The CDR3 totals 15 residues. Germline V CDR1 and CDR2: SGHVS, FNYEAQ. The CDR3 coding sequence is TGTGCCAGCAGCTTAGTGGGACAGGGGTGGGAGACCCAGTACTTC. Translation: CASSLVGQGWETQYF.

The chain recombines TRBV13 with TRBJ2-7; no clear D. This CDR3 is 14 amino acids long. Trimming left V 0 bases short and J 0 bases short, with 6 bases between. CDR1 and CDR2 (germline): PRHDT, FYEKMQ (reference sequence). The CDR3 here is CASSLGRTSYEQYF. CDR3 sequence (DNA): TGTGCCAGCAGCTTAGGCAGGACCTCCTACGAGCAGTACTTC.

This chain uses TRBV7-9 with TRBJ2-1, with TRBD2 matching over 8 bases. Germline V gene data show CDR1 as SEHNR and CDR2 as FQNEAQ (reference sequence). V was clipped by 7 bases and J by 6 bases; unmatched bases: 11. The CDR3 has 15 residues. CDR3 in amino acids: CASISRAGVLNEQFF. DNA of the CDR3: TGTGCCAGCATTTCTCGAGCGGGAGTCCTCAATGAGCAGTTCTTC.

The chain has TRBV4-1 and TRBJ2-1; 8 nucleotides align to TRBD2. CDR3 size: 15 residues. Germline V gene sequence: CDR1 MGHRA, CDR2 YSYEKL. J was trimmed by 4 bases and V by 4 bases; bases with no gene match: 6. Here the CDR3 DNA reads TGCGCCAGCAGCCGCGGGGTAGCGGGATACAATGAGCAGTTCTTC. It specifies CASSRGVAGYNEQFF.

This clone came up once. The CDR3 coding sequence is TGTGCCAGCAACCAGGGGGCCTCCTACAATGAGCAGTTCTTC. This sequence encodes CASNQGASYNEQFF. This chain joins TRBV11-2 and TRBJ2-1; TRBD1 matches at 8 bases. V was pared by 7 bases and J by 0 bases, with 2 bases of the junction left unmatched. There are 14 residues in the CDR3. Germline V gives CDR1 SGHAT, CDR2 FQNNGV.

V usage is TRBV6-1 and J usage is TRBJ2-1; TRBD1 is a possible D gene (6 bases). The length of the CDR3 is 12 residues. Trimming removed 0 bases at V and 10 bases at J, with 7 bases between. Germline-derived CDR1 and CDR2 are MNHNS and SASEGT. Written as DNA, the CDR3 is TGTGCCAGCAGTGAAGCGGGACACGAGCAGTTCTTC. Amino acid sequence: CASSEAGHEQFF.

In DNA, the CDR3 is TGCGCCAGCAGCTTGGGGCTCCCAGTAGCGGGAGAGGTAAATGAGCAGTTCTTC. Residues: CASSLGLPVAGEVNEQFF. This rearrangement joins TRBV5-1 to TRBJ2-1; 9 nucleotides agree with TRBD2. Losses at the gene ends were 0 bases for V and 7 bases for J; bases not matched to a gene: 14. CDR1 SGHRS and CDR2 YFSETQ come from the germline V gene. The length of the CDR3 is 18 residues. The variable domain in full, with the rest retrieved from reference TRBV5-1 and TRBJ2-1, is KAGVTQTPRYLIKTRGQQVTLSCSPISGHRSVSWYQQTPGQGLQFLFEYFSETQRNKGNFPGRFSGRQFSNSRSEMNVSTLELGDSALYLCASSLGLPVAGEVNEQFFGPGTRLTVL.

The CDR3 DNA sequence: TGTGCCAGCGGAGCGGACAGGTCCCGCGCTGGAAACACCATATATTTT. Its translation: CASGADRSRAGNTIYF. This chain links TRBV9 with TRBJ1-3; 7 bases map to TRBD1. The trim removed 7 bases at V and 2 bases at J, leaving 12 bases unmatched. Germline-derived CDR1 and CDR2 are SGDLS and YYNGEE. The length of the CDR3 is 16 residues. The full variable domain, its missing parts supplied by reference TRBV9 and TRBJ1-3, is DSGVTQTPKHLITATGQRVTLRCSPRSGDLSVYWYQQSLDQGLQFLIQYYNGEERAKGNILERFSAQQFPDLHSELNLSSLELGDSALYFCASGADRSRAGNTIYFGEGSWLTVV.

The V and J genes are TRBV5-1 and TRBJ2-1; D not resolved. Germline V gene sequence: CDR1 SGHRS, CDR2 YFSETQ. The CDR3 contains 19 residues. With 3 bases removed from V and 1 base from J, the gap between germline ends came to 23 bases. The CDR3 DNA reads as TGCGCCAGCAGCTCCCGGGCAGCCCGCGTCAGTGGGTCCTACAATGAGCAGTTCTTC. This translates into CASSSRAARVSGSYNEQFF.

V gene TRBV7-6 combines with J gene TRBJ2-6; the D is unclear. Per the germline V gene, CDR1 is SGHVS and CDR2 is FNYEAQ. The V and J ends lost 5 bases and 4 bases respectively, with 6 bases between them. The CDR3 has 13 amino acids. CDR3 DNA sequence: TGTGCCAGCAGCCCGTCGGGGGCCAACGTCCTGACTTTC. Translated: CASSPSGANVLTF.

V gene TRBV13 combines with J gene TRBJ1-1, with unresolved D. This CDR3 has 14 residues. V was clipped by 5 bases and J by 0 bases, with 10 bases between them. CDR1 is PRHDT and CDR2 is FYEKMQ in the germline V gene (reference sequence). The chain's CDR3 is CASSRSTMNTEAFF. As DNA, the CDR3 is TGTGCCAGCAGCCGTAGTACCATGAACACTGAAGCTTTCTTT.

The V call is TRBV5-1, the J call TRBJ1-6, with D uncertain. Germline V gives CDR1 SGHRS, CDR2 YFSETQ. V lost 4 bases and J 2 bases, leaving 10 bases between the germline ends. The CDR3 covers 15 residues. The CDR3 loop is CASSPDGTYNSPLHF. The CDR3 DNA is TGCGCCAGCAGCCCGGACGGAACCTATAATTCACCCCTCCACTTT.

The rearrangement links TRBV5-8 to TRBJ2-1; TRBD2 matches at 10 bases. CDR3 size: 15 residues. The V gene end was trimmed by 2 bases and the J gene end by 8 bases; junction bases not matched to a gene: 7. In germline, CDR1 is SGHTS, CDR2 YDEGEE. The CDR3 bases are TGTGCCAGCAGCTTTAGTAGCGGGAGGATGCATGAGCAGTTCTTC. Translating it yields CASSFSSGRMHEQFF.

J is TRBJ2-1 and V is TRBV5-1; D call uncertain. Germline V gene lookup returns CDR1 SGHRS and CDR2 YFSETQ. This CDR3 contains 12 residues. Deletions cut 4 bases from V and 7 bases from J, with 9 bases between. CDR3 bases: TGCGCCAGCAGCCAATATGGGAATGAGCAGTTCTTC. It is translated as CASSQYGNEQFF. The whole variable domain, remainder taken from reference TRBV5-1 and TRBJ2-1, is KAGVTQTPRYLIKTRGQQVTLSCSPISGHRSVSWYQQTPGQGLQFLFEYFSETQRNKGNFPGRFSGRQFSNSRSEMNVSTLELGDSALYLCASSQYGNEQFFGPGTRLTVL.

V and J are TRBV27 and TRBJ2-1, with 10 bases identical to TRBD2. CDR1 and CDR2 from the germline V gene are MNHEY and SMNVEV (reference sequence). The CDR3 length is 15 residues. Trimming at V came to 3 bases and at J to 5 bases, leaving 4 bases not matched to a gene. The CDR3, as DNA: TGTGCCAGCAGTTTGAGCGGGGGGGCCCACAATGAGCAGTTCTTC. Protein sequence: CASSLSGGAHNEQFF.

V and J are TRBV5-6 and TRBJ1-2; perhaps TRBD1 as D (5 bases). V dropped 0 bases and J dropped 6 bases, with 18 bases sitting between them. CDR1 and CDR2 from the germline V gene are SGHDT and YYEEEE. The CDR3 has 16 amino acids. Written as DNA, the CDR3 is TGTGCCAGCAGCTTGGCACTGACTGAGGGGAGCGATGGCTACACCTTC. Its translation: CASSLALTEGSDGYTF.

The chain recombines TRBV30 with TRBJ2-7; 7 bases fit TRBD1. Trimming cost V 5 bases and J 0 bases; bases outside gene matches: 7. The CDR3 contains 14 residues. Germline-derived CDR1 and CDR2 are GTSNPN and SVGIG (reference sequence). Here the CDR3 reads CAWSRQGNSYEQYF. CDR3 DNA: TGTGCCTGGTCTCGACAGGGCAACTCCTACGAGCAGTACTTC.